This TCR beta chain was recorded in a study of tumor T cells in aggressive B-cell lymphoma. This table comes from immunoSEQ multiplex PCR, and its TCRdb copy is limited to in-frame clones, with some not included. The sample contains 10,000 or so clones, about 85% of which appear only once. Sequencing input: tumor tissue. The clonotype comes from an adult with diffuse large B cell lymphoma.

The DNA for the CDR3 is TGCGCCAGCAGCTTCACAGGGGACACTGAAGCTTTCTTT. This encodes CASSFTGDTEAFF. The chain recombines TRBV5-1 with TRBJ1-1; 7 bases match TRBD1. Germline CDR1 reads SGHRS; CDR2 reads YFSETQ. This CDR3 has 13 amino acids. With V trimmed by 2 bases and J by 3 bases, 1 base remained unmatched.